This note documents a single T cell receptor (beta chain) sequence. V lost 11 bases to trimming and J lost 0 bases, with 13 bases between them. Germline V gives CDR1 SNHLY, CDR2 FYNNEI. The CDR3 spans 13 residues. Measured with immunoSEQ multiplex PCR; TCRdb has only the in-frame clones, and not every one. The sample lists 110,000 or so clones; around 90% were seen once. The entry originates in a study of T cell responses to AZD1222 COVID-19 vaccine. This specimen consisted of peripheral blood, obtained on day 0 of AZD1222 vaccination. The TCR was taken from an adult in good health. V usage is TRBV2 and J usage is TRBJ1-2; D remains unclear. The CDR3 sequence is CAGSAATNYGYTF. The CDR3, as DNA: TGTGCCGGATCAGCCGCTACTAACTATGGCTACACCTTC. Full variable domain (missing parts from reference TRBV2 and TRBJ1-2): EPEVTQTPSHQVTQMGQEVILRCVPISNHLYFYWYRQILGQKVEFLVSFYNNEISEKSEIFDDQFSVERPDGSNFTLKIRSTKLEDSAMYFCAGSAATNYGYTFGSGTRLTVV.